This is a list of T cell receptor beta chains from one sample in a study of blood T cell repertoires in COVID-19. TCRdb's copy holds only in-frame clones and misses some; the assay was immunoSEQ multiplex PCR. Of some 270,000 clones listed, around 85% are singletons. The sequenced material came from peripheral blood. These TCRs come from a human donor with COVID-19, enrolled during active disease. The donor label of this sample is uncertain. Each CDR3 is given with its conserved first and last residue. A D gene is named only where the DNA matches it firmly. Only some rows state a clone size, as once, few, many or a class for expanded clones.

>TRBV9|NA|TRBJ1-1|NA
CASSRDLVNTEAFF
TGTGCCAGCAGCCGGGACTTAGTGAACACTGAAGCTTTCTTT
>TRBV4-3|NA|TRBJ1-1|NA
CASSLGTISRAFF
TGCGCCAGCAGCCTGGGGACAATTTCACGCGCTTTCTTT
>TRBV10-3|TRBD2|TRBJ2-1|NA
CAISESLLAGVSNEQFF
TGTGCCATCAGTGAGTCGCTATTAGCGGGAGTGAGCAATGAGCAGTTCTTC
>TRBV27|TRBD1|TRBJ1-2|NA
CASQGSPDRGGGYTF
TGTGCCAGCCAAGGGTCCCCAGACAGGGGAGGTGGCTACACCTTC
>TRBV19|TRBD2|TRBJ2-2|NA
CASSMGLAGASGELFF
TGTGCCAGTAGTATGGGACTAGCGGGAGCGAGCGGGGAGCTGTTTTTT
>TRBV5-1|NA|TRBJ1-1|few
CASSLEQGVTEAFF
TGCGCCAGCAGCTTGGAACAGGGTGTCACTGAAGCTTTCTTT
>TRBV5-3|TRBD1|TRBJ2-7|NA
CARSPLFEDTGGDSHEQYF
TGTGCCAGAAGCCCCCTCTTTGAGGACACAGGGGGCGATTCCCACGAGCAGTACTTC
>TRBV27|NA|TRBJ1-1|NA
CASSPVRGYTEAFF
TGTGCCAGCAGTCCCGTCAGGGGATACACTGAAGCTTTCTTT
>TRBV19|NA|TRBJ2-7|NA
CASSIPSYEQYF
TGTGCCAGTAGTATCCCCAGTTACGAGCAGTACTTC
>TRBV28|TRBD2|TRBJ2-7|NA
CASRRAAGEGPYEQYF
TGTGCCAGCAGAAGGGCAGCGGGAGAGGGGCCTTACGAGCAGTACTTC
>TRBV3-1/TRBV3-2|TRBD1|TRBJ1-2|NA
CASSAHLDREGAYGYTF
TGTGCCAGCAGCGCGCACCTCGACAGGGAAGGAGCCTATGGCTACACCTTC
>TRBV18|TRBD1|TRBJ2-7|NA
CASSLGQGARGHF
TGTGCCAGCTCTCTTGGACAGGGGGCGCGAGGGCACTTC
>TRBV5-1|NA|TRBJ2-3|NA
CASSEEGAPVDTQYF
TGCGCCAGCAGCGAGGAGGGGGCCCCAGTGGATACGCAGTATTTT
>TRBV18|TRBD1|TRBJ1-2|NA
CASSPGQNYGYTF
TGTGCCAGCTCACCGGGACAGAACTATGGCTACACCTTC
>TRBV6-5|NA|TRBJ1-5|NA
CASSYDWREPQHF
TGTGCCAGCAGTTACGACTGGAGGGAGCCCCAGCATTTT
>TRBV6-1|TRBD2|TRBJ2-7|NA
CASSEIAGGPNEQYF
TGTGCCAGCAGTGAAATTGCGGGAGGGCCTAATGAGCAGTACTTC
>TRBV7-3|NA|TRBJ2-3|NA
CASSPVGGPDTQYF
TGTGCCAGCAGCCCCGTGGGGGGGCCAGATACGCAGTATTTT
>TRBV12-3/TRBV12-4|NA|TRBJ2-5|NA
CASSFQQETQYF
TGTGCCAGCAGTTTTCAACAAGAGACCCAGTACTTC
>TRBV6-5|TRBD1|TRBJ1-1|few
CASSFGQVRDETEAFF
TGTGCCAGCAGTTTTGGACAGGTAAGGGACGAGACTGAAGCTTTCTTT
>TRBV7-9|NA|TRBJ1-2|NA
CASSLGTENGYTF
TGTGCCAGCAGCTTAGGGACAGAGAACGGCTACACCTTC
>TRBV9|NA|TRBJ1-3|few
CASSPRSSVYTIYF
TGTGCCAGCAGCCCCCGGAGTTCGGTTTACACCATATATTTT
>TRBV28|NA|TRBJ1-2|once
CASNTVNYGYTF
TGTGCCAGCAATACGGTGAACTATGGCTACACCTTC
>TRBV30|NA|TRBJ1-2|NA
CAWSVRRDTSYGYTF
TGTGCCTGGAGTGTACGAAGGGACACCAGCTATGGCTACACTTTC
>TRBV2|NA|TRBJ2-3|NA
CASSEWRTDTQYF
TGTGCCAGCAGTGAATGGAGGACAGATACGCAGTATTTT
>TRBV4-3|NA|TRBJ2-5|few
CASSQGWAVQETQYF
TGCGCCAGCAGCCAAGGGTGGGCAGTCCAAGAGACCCAGTACTTC
>TRBV10-1|TRBD2|TRBJ2-5|NA
CATRGLAVKETQYF
TGCGCCACCAGGGGACTAGCGGTTAAAGAGACCCAGTACTTC
>TRBV2|TRBD2|TRBJ2-1|NA
CASSDSGGSNEQFF
TGTGCCAGCAGTGATTCGGGGGGTTCGAATGAGCAGTTCTTC
>TRBV19|TRBD1|TRBJ1-2|once
CASSRWDSRTNYGYTF
TGTGCCAGTAGTAGATGGGACAGCCGAACTAACTATGGCTACACCTTC
>TRBV7-2|NA|TRBJ2-5|few
CASSSVRGEETQYF
TGTGCCAGCAGCTCCGTCAGGGGAGAAGAGACCCAGTACTTC
>TRBV19|NA|TRBJ2-1|NA
CASSLGGQPYNEQFF
TGTGCCAGTAGTCTGGGTGGACAGCCCTACAATGAGCAGTTCTTC
>TRBV4-2|TRBD1|TRBJ1-6|few
CASSPPGWDRENSPLHF
TGTGCCAGCAGCCCCCCGGGTTGGGACAGGGAAAATTCACCCCTCCACTTT
>TRBV30|NA|TRBJ1-5|NA
CAWSYSSNQPQHF
TGTGCCTGGAGTTATTCTAGCAATCAGCCCCAGCATTTT
>TRBV10-2|NA|TRBJ1-4|NA
CASSANREATNEKLFF
TGCGCCAGCAGTGCCAACAGAGAAGCAACTAATGAAAAACTGTTTTTT
>TRBV11-2|NA|TRBJ2-3|NA
CASSSAGRPDTQYF
TGTGCCAGCAGCTCCGCTGGGCGACCAGATACGCAGTATTTT
>TRBV3-1/TRBV3-2|NA|TRBJ1-2|NA
CASSQVSRGEGYTF
TGTGCCAGCAGCCAGGTCAGTCGTGGAGAAGGCTACACCTTC
>TRBV6-5|NA|TRBJ2-7|NA
CASSYSSDWDNEQYF
TGTGCCAGCAGTTACTCCTCGGACTGGGACAACGAGCAGTACTTC
>TRBV18|TRBD2|TRBJ2-3|NA
CASSPLTSGTHTQYF
TGTGCCAGCTCACCACTGACTAGCGGCACACATACGCAGTATTTT
>TRBV7-2|NA|TRBJ2-1|once
CASSLNVATSYNEQFF
TGTGCCAGCAGCCTCAATGTAGCAACCTCCTACAATGAGCAGTTCTTC
>TRBV2|TRBD2|TRBJ2-7|once
CASSEYRVWAGGGEQYF
TGTGCCAGCAGTGAATACCGTGTCTGGGCGGGAGGGGGCGAGCAGTACTTC
>TRBV27|NA|TRBJ2-7|NA
CASSLGPGPYEQYF
TGTGCCAGCAGTTTGGGGCCCGGGCCCTACGAGCAGTACTTC
>TRBV6-1|NA|TRBJ2-7|NA
CASSDGRVNEQYF
TGTGCCAGCAGTGACGGCAGGGTGAACGAGCAGTACTTC
>TRBV29-1|NA|TRBJ1-2|NA
CSVERLRPYGYTF
TGCAGCGTTGAAAGGTTGAGGCCTTATGGCTACACCTTC
>TRBV4-1|NA|TRBJ2-7|NA
CASSRGPGRNEQYF
TGCGCCAGCAGCCGCGGTCCAGGGCGCAACGAGCAGTACTTC
>TRBV27|NA|TRBJ2-1|NA
CASRKLQSDEQFF
TGTGCCAGCAGGAAATTACAGTCAGATGAGCAGTTCTTC
>TRBV5-6|NA|TRBJ2-2|NA
CASSRQVTRTGELFF
TGTGCCAGCAGCCGACAGGTTACGAGAACCGGGGAGCTGTTTTTT
>TRBV5-6|TRBD1|TRBJ1-3|NA
CASRLGLGQGYGNTIYF
TGTGCCAGCAGACTTGGATTAGGACAGGGGTATGGAAACACCATATATTTT
>TRBV10-3|NA|TRBJ1-1|few
CAITQTENTEAFF
TGTGCCATCACCCAGACAGAGAACACTGAAGCTTTCTTT
>TRBV28|TRBD1|TRBJ1-2|NA
CASSPYDRGFNYGYTF
TGTGCCAGCAGTCCCTACGACAGGGGATTTAACTATGGCTACACCTTC
>TRBV4-1|TRBD1|TRBJ1-5|NA
CASSPPHRGISNQPQHF
TGCGCCAGCAGCCCTCCACACAGGGGGATCAGCAATCAGCCCCAGCATTTT
>TRBV6-2/TRBV6-3|NA|TRBJ1-1|few
CASSSYEQGRAFF
TGTGCCAGCAGTTCTTACGAACAGGGACGAGCTTTCTTT
>TRBV3-1/TRBV3-2|NA|TRBJ2-7|NA
CASSRAAYEQYF
TGTGCCAGCAGCCGCGCGGCCTACGAGCAGTACTTC
>TRBV11-1|TRBD2|TRBJ2-1|NA
CASSQSGRYNEQFF
TGTGCCAGCAGCCAAAGCGGGAGGTACAATGAGCAGTTCTTC
>TRBV11-2|NA|TRBJ1-2|NA
CASRPADGGNYGYTF
TGTGCCAGCAGGCCCGCCGACGGGGGTAACTATGGCTACACCTTC